The 18 T cell receptor beta chains below come from one sample, sequenced in a study of blood T cell repertoires in COVID-19 (TCRdb year 2020). The library was built by means of the immunoSEQ multiplex PCR assay. TCRdb limited this immuneACCESS table to in-frame rearrangements with V and J called. A share of clones is missing; checked studies link under half to unresolved V genes, and the rest is unexplained. This sample gives approximately 160,000 clones in total; roughly 84% of them show up just once. Of the sample, 7% falls within the top ten clones. The sequenced sample consisted of PBMCs or T cells enriched from blood (not recorded which). The receptor source for this set is a woman between 45 and 65 years old who had recovered from COVID-19.

This clone has a single count. This chain joins TRBV30 and TRBJ2-5; 9 bases match TRBD2. The V segment lost 1 base and the J segment 5 bases; nucleotides outside the gene matches: 5. This CDR3 region has 14 residues. CDR1 and CDR2 from the germline V gene are GTSNPN and SVGIG (reference sequence). The CDR3 spells CAWSGGRARETQYF. The CDR3 DNA sequence: TGTGCCTGGAGTGGCGGGAGGGCCCGGGAGACCCAGTACTTC.

The rearrangement joins TRBV19 to TRBJ1-5, with TRBD1 matching over 9 bases. There are 15 residues in the CDR3. Germline V gene data show CDR1 as LNHDA and CDR2 as SQIVND (reference sequence). V gave up 9 bases and J gave up 0 bases; unmatched junction bases: 6. Here the CDR3 reads CASWGQGYSNQPQHF. The CDR3 bases are TGTGCCAGCTGGGGACAGGGTTATAGCAATCAGCCCCAGCATTTT.

About this clone itself: Different DNA sequences within this sample yield the same CDR3. The V and J genes are TRBV29-1 and TRBJ1-1, with D maybe TRBD1 (5 bases). Germline V gene data show CDR1 as SQVTM and CDR2 as ANQGSEA. The V end was cut by 7 bases, the J end by 1 base, with 10 bases between. The CDR3 sequence is 12 residues long. CDR3 region: CSAGHPNTEAFF. The CDR3 DNA reads TGCAGCGCTGGACACCCGAACACTGAAGCTTTCTTT.

This chain joins TRBV5-4 and TRBJ1-1, with D tentatively TRBD1 (5 bases). There are 16 residues in the CDR3. Trimming stripped 4 bases from V and 3 bases from J, with 19 bases between. Germline V CDR1 and CDR2: SGHNT, YYREEE (reference sequence). The CDR3 loop reads CASSQDLTDWDTEAFF. CDR3 bases: TGTGCCAGCAGCCAGGACCTGACAGACTGGGACACTGAAGCTTTCTTT.

The gene calls are TRBV11-2 and TRBJ2-7; TRBD2 might be the D (5 bases). The CDR3 spans 19 residues. Germline lookup yields CDR1 SGHAT and CDR2 FQNNGV. Trimming removed 3 bases at V and 0 bases at J, with 24 bases between. DNA of the CDR3: TGTGCCAGCAGCTTCCGTCGGCCGGCCGAGGGTGCGAGCTCCTACGAGCAGTACTTC. This sequence encodes CASSFRRPAEGASSYEQYF.

The V gene is TRBV29-1, the J gene TRBJ1-2, with D tentatively TRBD1 (5 bases). V shed 7 bases and J shed 4 bases, with 13 bases lying between them. Germline CDR1 reads SQVTM; CDR2 reads ANQGSEA. The CDR3 totals 12 residues. The CDR3 DNA is TGCAGCGGTGAGAACGGGGGCTATGGCTACACCTTC. Its protein product is CSGENGGYGYTF. The complete variable domain, with remaining parts taken from reference TRBV29-1 and TRBJ1-2, reads SAVISQKPSRDICQRGTSLTIQCQVDSQVTMMFWYRQQPGQSLTLIATANQGSEATYESGFVIDKFPISRPNLTFSTLTVSNMSPEDSSIYLCSGENGGYGYTFGSGTRLTVV.

The J gene is TRBJ1-2, the V gene TRBV29-1; TRBD1 agrees at 9 bases. J lost 5 bases, V lost 7 bases, and 8 bases had no gene match. Germline assignment: CDR1 SQVTM and CDR2 ANQGSEA. The CDR3 runs 13 residues. The CDR3 coding sequence is TGCAGCGCATCGGGACAGGGACCGTATGGCTACACCTTC. Its protein is CSASGQGPYGYTF.

This clone has a single count. This chain joins TRBV3-1 (or the pseudogene TRBV3-2) and TRBJ2-2; no definite D call. The CDR3 spans 16 residues. From germline, CDR1 is LGHDT and CDR2 YNNKEL (reference sequence). V lost 0 bases and J lost 4, with 12 bases in between. Here the CDR3 reads CASSQDPRFITGELFF. In nucleotides, the CDR3 is TGTGCCAGCAGCCAAGACCCTAGATTCATCACCGGGGAGCTGTTTTTT.

This clone was counted a single time. The gene calls are TRBV5-1 and TRBJ2-5, with TRBD2 matching over 14 bases. CDR1 is SGHRS, CDR2 YFSETQ, per germline. The ends lost 0 bases at V and 7 bases at J; junction bases unmatched: 8. The CDR3 length is 17 residues. CDR3 protein: CASSLEPSGTSGGTQYF. CDR3 nucleotide sequence: TGCGCCAGCAGCTTGGAACCTTCCGGGACTAGCGGGGGGACCCAGTACTTC.

This chain uses TRBV13 with TRBJ2-2, with D possibly TRBD1 on 6 matching bases. Germline lookup yields CDR1 PRHDT and CDR2 FYEKMQ (reference sequence). The CDR3 is 17 amino acids. With 5 bases removed from V and 7 bases from J, the gap between germline ends came to 23 bases. The CDR3 region has the DNA TGTGCCAGCAGCCCATGGGGACACCCTCGACGGGGCGGGGAGCTGTTTTTT. Amino acids: CASSPWGHPRRGGELFF.

V and J are TRBV14 and TRBJ2-5; D call uncertain. The V gene lost 0 bases and the J gene lost 3 bases, with 14 bases spanning the gap. This CDR3 is 16 amino acids long. Germline V CDR1 and CDR2: SGHDN, FVKESK. The CDR3 region is CASSQEVNFPKETQYF. CDR3 DNA sequence: TGTGCCAGCAGCCAAGAGGTAAACTTTCCTAAAGAGACCCAGTACTTC.

The gene calls are TRBV27 and TRBJ1-2, with TRBD1 as a possible D gene (5 bases). Germline CDR1 MNHEY, CDR2 SMNVEV (reference sequence). The CDR3 is made up of 13 amino acids. V was shortened by 5 bases and J by 4 bases, with 11 bases between the two germline ends. The CDR3 coding sequence is TGTGCCAGCAGTGCGGGGGGACCCTATGGCTACACCTTC. Protein sequence: CASSAGGPYGYTF.

The chain's CDR3 is CASSQEPGRGGYTF. The CDR3 region has the DNA TGTGCCAGCAGCCAAGAACCTGGGAGGGGTGGCTACACCTTC. The chain combines TRBV3-1 (or the pseudogene TRBV3-2) with TRBJ1-2; D might be TRBD1 (5 bases). The CDR3 has 14 residues. Germline V gene data show CDR1 as LGHDT and CDR2 as YNNKEL (reference sequence). V was trimmed by 0 bases and J by 7 bases, leaving 12 bases between them.

V gene TRBV5-6 combines with J gene TRBJ2-2; D gene ambiguous. V lost 4 bases to trimming and J lost 4 bases, with 17 bases between them. The CDR3 is made up of 16 amino acids. The germline V gene encodes CDR1 SGHDT and CDR2 YYEEEE. In DNA form, the CDR3 reads TGTGCCAGCAGCAAGGAGATGAACCTACGCACCGGGGAGCTGTTTTTT. This gives the protein CASSKEMNLRTGELFF.

V is TRBV19 and J is TRBJ1-5; tentative D call: TRBD1 (5 bases). V shed 10 bases and J shed 4 bases, with 17 bases lying between them. Germline loops: CDR1 LNHDA, CDR2 SQIVND (reference sequence). This CDR3 region has 14 residues. CDR3 residues: CATSAGGWNQPQHF. The CDR3, as DNA: TGTGCCACCTCCGCCGGGGGATGGAATCAGCCCCAGCATTTT.

The V gene is TRBV6-2 or TRBV6-3, the J gene TRBJ2-5; the D gene is possibly TRBD1 (5 bases). Trimming removed 2 bases at V and 4 bases at J, with 11 bases between. Germline V CDR1 and CDR2: MNHEY, SVGEGT. There are 14 residues in the CDR3. Written as DNA, the CDR3 is TGTGCCAGCAGTTACATTGGCAGGGCAGAGACCCAGTACTTC. It is translated as CASSYIGRAETQYF.

This clone was recorded a few times. The chain has TRBV4-1 and TRBJ2-2; possible D gene TRBD2, 6 bases. Trimming took 2 bases from V and 4 from J, leaving 17 bases between them. CDR1 is MGHRA and CDR2 is YSYEKL in the germline V gene. CDR3 size: 17 residues. The CDR3 is CASSQPRETASTGELFF. CDR3 DNA sequence: TGCGCCAGCAGCCAACCCCGGGAGACAGCCAGCACCGGGGAGCTGTTTTTT.

V and J are TRBV28 and TRBJ1-1; a weak D match, TRBD1 (6 bases). V lost 4 bases and J 1 base, leaving 16 bases between the germline ends. Germline-derived CDR1 and CDR2 are MDHEN and SYDVKM. The CDR3 spans 16 residues. CDR3 nucleotides: TGTGCCAGCAGTTCCCCTGTAGGGGGAGCGAACACTGAAGCTTTCTTT. As protein: CASSSPVGGANTEAFF.